This passage covers 2 T cell receptor beta chains from one sample sequenced in a study of blood T cells in healthy people across ages. Using a J-beta primer mix together with a sample-barcoded 5' primer, a second PCR was run for roughly 6 to 12 cycles. TCRdb re-called the 5' RACE reads with MiXCR, one entry per CDR3 protein. The repertoire includes some 1.4 million distinct CDR3 sequences, 42% of them detected once, and roughly 7.7% sits in the top ten. Material: blood. These receptor sequences come from a woman in her late teens or twenties in good health.

This clonotype has more than one count but fewer than ten. This chain connects TRBV3-1 to TRBJ2-1, with unresolved D. Germline CDR1 reads LGHDT; CDR2 reads YNNKEL (reference sequence). The CDR3 is 11 amino acids. Trimming pared 2 bases from V and 9 bases from J, leaving 5 bases between. CDR3 nucleotide sequence: TGTGCCAGCAGCCAAAGGTTTGAGCAGTTCTTC. Translated, it gives CASSQRFEQFF.

In this sample, this clonotype turned up a few times. This rearrangement joins TRBV10-2 to TRBJ2-3; 10 nucleotides align to TRBD2. The CDR3 totals 17 residues. After removal of 8 bases from V and 1 base from J, the junction contained 12 bases not matched to a gene. Germline CDR1 reads WSHSY; CDR2 reads SAAADI. The CDR3 coding sequence is TGCGCCAGCGGGAGGGCTAGCGGGGGTCGAGGCACAGATACGCAGTATTTT. Translated: CASGRASGGRGTDTQYF.